This T cell receptor (beta chain) was documented in a study of blood T cell repertoires in COVID-19. Overall study: T cells, B-cell-depleted T cells, or PBMCs provided the cDNA or gDNA that served as material.

Looked up from germline, CDR1 is SGHRS and CDR2 is YFSETQ. V was cut by 5 bases and J by 6 bases, with 11 bases left in between. The CDR3 loop spans 13 amino acids. Living in about two dozen US areas, the participants were between roughly 18 and 90 years of age. TCRdb's copy holds only in-frame clones and misses some; the assay was immunoSEQ multiplex PCR. This table holds roughly 300,000 clones, approximately 90% found once. V usage is TRBV5-1 and J usage is TRBJ2-2; a possible D gene is TRBD1 (6 bases). Sequenced: PBMCs or T cells enriched from blood (not recorded which). The clonotype was recovered from a woman aged 25 to 39 who had recovered from COVID-19. This CDR3 reads CASSTGLAGELFF. The CDR3 nucleotides are TGCGCCAGCAGTACAGGGTTGGCCGGGGAGCTGTTTTTT.